This TCR beta chain was profiled in a study of blood T cell repertoires in COVID-19 (dated by TCRdb to 2020 to 2022). Background for the entire study: Collaborator samples came from the United States, Italy and Spain and covered acute and convalescent phases of COVID-19. The sample metadata nearly always contained a de-identified subject ID, COVID-19 status, age in years and sex. Subjects who had been exposed to COVID-19, were actively infected with it, or had recovered from it provided the deeply sampled blood TCRbeta repertoires that made up the dataset. The repertoires were released in a freely available public database intended as a resource for research on the immune response to SARS-CoV-2. The samples were drawn from two sources: the first 160 participants of the ongoing ImmuneRACE study, and 1,254 subjects contributed by 6 global collaborators. The material from the prospective study consisted of cDNA or gDNA derived from T cells, B-cell-depleted T cells, or PBMCs. HLA class I and class II types, where available, came from metadata supplied by the sample provider rather than from assay-based typing.

General findings and caveats noted by the study authors: The amount of clinical and demographic metadata varied by source and participant and was provided uncurated.

TCRbeta CDR3 regions were amplified from genomic DNA using the immunoSEQ Assay, a bias-controlled multiplex PCR. Turning to the authors' computational methods: Nucleated cell counts per sample were estimated from amplification of reference gene primers within the assay. To quantify the absolute abundance of each unique TCRbeta CDR3 rearrangement, sequence reads were collapsed and filtered. For each sample, productive Simpson clonality was calculated as the square root of Simpson's diversity index across productive rearrangements. Not all clones reach the TCRdb copy of this immuneACCESS table, which keeps in-frame sequences only. Checked studies attribute under half of the gap to unresolved V genes and leave the rest unexplained. From that table come the V and J calls and clone size; the DNA was used to work out D and trimming. The table for this sample lists about 190,000 clones; around 84% of them were counted only once. The leading ten clones occupy about a fifth of the sample.

Collaborating institutions collected whole blood in K2EDTA tubes following their own protocols. For TCRbeta analysis, collaborators shipped samples as frozen whole blood, isolated PBMCs, or DNA extracted from either of those sample types. This clone was counted a few times. No cognate antigen has been identified for it. No base quality information exists; no much larger clone differs at one position. Other DNA sequences within the sample encode an identical CDR3. This clonotype originated in a human donor in a cohort sampled during active COVID-19. The material sequenced was peripheral blood.

CDR3 protein: CASSPGASNQPQHF. The nucleotide sequence reads TGTGCCAGTAGCCCAGGGGCTAGCAATCAGCCCCAGCATTTT. The V and J segments used are TRBV19 and TRBJ1-5, with a tentative D gene TRBD1 over 6 matching bases. The CDR3 sequence holds 14 residues, the cysteine and phenylalanine included. The kept DNA is CDR3 alone, 42 bases in frame from the first base. The V end loses 6 bases and the J end loses 0 bases, and a stretch of 9 bases separates them. CDR1 LNHDA and CDR2 SQIVND are derived from the germline V gene (reference sequence).